This T cell receptor beta chain was identified during a study of blood T cell repertoires in COVID-19. The method was immunoSEQ multiplex PCR; TCRdb's version includes in-frame clones alone and lacks a portion of them. Seen here are tens of thousands of clones, 85% to 90% observed once, and the top ten hold roughly 25%. V lost 6 bases and J lost 6; bases outside the gene matches: 5. The germline V gene has CDR1 LNHDA and CDR2 SQIVND (reference sequence). CDR3 length: 14 amino acids. Sequenced sample: peripheral blood. The chain has TRBV19 and TRBJ2-2; TRBD1 aligns across 9 bases. The receptor was isolated from a human donor in a cohort sampled during active COVID-19. The CDR3 nucleotides read TGTGCCAGTAGAGGACAGGGGAAGGCCGGGGAGCTGTTTTTT. It yields the protein CASRGQGKAGELFF.